A selection of T cell receptor beta chains follows, all from one sample in a study of cytomegalovirus exposure and HLA in healthy donors. Profiling relied on immunoSEQ multiplex PCR, and the TCRdb table lists in-frame clones only, not all of them. Of fewer than 250,000 clones listed, about four fifths are singletons. What was sequenced was PBMCs. Receptor source: a woman in her 30s in good health and CMV-seropositive. Both conserved end residues are part of each CDR3. Fields, in order: V gene, clone size, J gene, D gene, CDR3 DNA, CDR3 protein. A D gene is named only where the DNA matches it firmly. Some rows have no size entry. The others give once, few or many, or a class for an expanded clone.

v_call: TRBV10-3; clone_size: NA; j_call: TRBJ2-7; d_call: NA; cdr3_nt: TGTGCCATCAGTGAGGAGGCTAGCTCCTACGAGCAGTACTTC; cdr3_aa: CAISEEASSYEQYF
v_call: TRBV7-9; clone_size: once; j_call: TRBJ1-4; d_call: NA; cdr3_nt: TGTGCCAGCAGCGGGAGGGTTGTTCGAGATGAAAAACTGTTTTTT; cdr3_aa: CASSGRVVRDEKLFF
v_call: TRBV7-3; clone_size: once; j_call: TRBJ2-1; d_call: TRBD2; cdr3_nt: TGTGCCAGCAGCTTAACCGGGCTAGCGGGAGAATCCTCGTTCTTC; cdr3_aa: CASSLTGLAGESSFF
v_call: TRBV7-9; clone_size: NA; j_call: TRBJ2-1; d_call: NA; cdr3_nt: TGTGCCAGCAGCTGGGGTGGAGGGTCGGACAATGAGCAGTTCTTC; cdr3_aa: CASSWGGGSDNEQFF
v_call: TRBV25-1; clone_size: NA; j_call: TRBJ2-1; d_call: NA; cdr3_nt: TGTGCCAGCAGTGACCCGGGACTTTACAATGAGCAGTTCTTC; cdr3_aa: CASSDPGLYNEQFF
v_call: TRBV11-2; clone_size: few; j_call: TRBJ1-1; d_call: NA; cdr3_nt: TGTGCCAGCAGCTTACCGGGGATGAACACTGAAGCTTTCTTT; cdr3_aa: CASSLPGMNTEAFF
v_call: TRBV18; clone_size: NA; j_call: TRBJ2-6; d_call: NA; cdr3_nt: TGTGCCACCCGGGGGTTCGCTGGGGCCAACGTCCTGACTTTC; cdr3_aa: CATRGFAGANVLTF
v_call: TRBV23-1; clone_size: NA; j_call: TRBJ2-7; d_call: TRBD1; cdr3_nt: TGCGCCAGCAGTCAAATGGAACGAGACAGGGGCGATACCTACGAGCAGTACTTC; cdr3_aa: CASSQMERDRGDTYEQYF
v_call: TRBV19; clone_size: NA; j_call: TRBJ1-6; d_call: NA; cdr3_nt: TGTGCCAGTAGTATCCAGGGGAACCGTTCACCCCTCCACTTT; cdr3_aa: CASSIQGNRSPLHF
v_call: TRBV6-1; clone_size: NA; j_call: TRBJ1-4; d_call: NA; cdr3_nt: TGTGCCAGCACTCCGGGGACTCTCTCAGGAGGGCTGTTTTTT; cdr3_aa: CASTPGTLSGGLFF
v_call: TRBV7-8; clone_size: NA; j_call: TRBJ2-3; d_call: TRBD2; cdr3_nt: TGTGCCAGCAGCTTAACTAGCGTTAGCACAGATACGCAGTATTTT; cdr3_aa: CASSLTSVSTDTQYF
v_call: TRBV5-4; clone_size: NA; j_call: TRBJ2-7; d_call: TRBD2; cdr3_nt: TGTGCCAGCAGCGACGCTAGCGGGGGGCGGTACGAGCAGTACTTC; cdr3_aa: CASSDASGGRYEQYF
v_call: TRBV9; clone_size: NA; j_call: TRBJ1-1; d_call: NA; cdr3_nt: TGTGCCAGCAGCGGGCAGTTCAACACTGAAGCTTTCTTT; cdr3_aa: CASSGQFNTEAFF
v_call: TRBV7-9; clone_size: NA; j_call: TRBJ2-7; d_call: NA; cdr3_nt: TGTGCCAGCACTGTAGGACAGTCTTCACCCGAAGAGCAGTACTTC; cdr3_aa: CASTVGQSSPEEQYF
v_call: TRBV5-1; clone_size: few; j_call: TRBJ2-5; d_call: TRBD1; cdr3_nt: TGCGCCAGCAGCGCCGGACAGGGTTTGAGGGTGACCCAGTACTTC; cdr3_aa: CASSAGQGLRVTQYF
v_call: TRBV28; clone_size: NA; j_call: TRBJ1-6; d_call: NA; cdr3_nt: TGTGCCAGCAGTTTCGTTATATTCGGGTCACCCCTCCACTTT; cdr3_aa: CASSFVIFGSPLHF
v_call: TRBV4-1; clone_size: NA; j_call: TRBJ2-7; d_call: NA; cdr3_nt: TGCGCCAGCAGCCAAGAGGAGGGCGCGCGGGGATACGAGCAGTACTTC; cdr3_aa: CASSQEEGARGYEQYF
v_call: TRBV9; clone_size: once; j_call: TRBJ2-5; d_call: NA; cdr3_nt: TGTGCCAGCAGCGTATGGGGCCTGGGGCAAGAGACCCAGTACTTC; cdr3_aa: CASSVWGLGQETQYF
v_call: TRBV9; clone_size: few; j_call: TRBJ2-1; d_call: TRBD2; cdr3_nt: TGTGCCAGCAGCGTAGATGCGGGGGACAATGAGCAGTTCTTC; cdr3_aa: CASSVDAGDNEQFF
v_call: TRBV5-6; clone_size: NA; j_call: TRBJ2-1; d_call: NA; cdr3_nt: TGTGCCAGCAGCCACCCAGGTGAGCAGTTCTTC; cdr3_aa: CASSHPGEQFF
v_call: TRBV7-2; clone_size: NA; j_call: TRBJ2-1; d_call: TRBD2; cdr3_nt: TGTGCCAGCAGTTCCCAGTCGGGAGGGTCCAATGAGCAGTTCTTC; cdr3_aa: CASSSQSGGSNEQFF
v_call: TRBV4-3; clone_size: many; j_call: TRBJ2-6; d_call: TRBD2; cdr3_nt: TGCGCCAGCAGCCTCTCCGTAGCGGGAGATGGGGCCAACGTCCTGACTTTC; cdr3_aa: CASSLSVAGDGANVLTF
v_call: TRBV2; clone_size: NA; j_call: TRBJ2-3; d_call: TRBD2; cdr3_nt: TGTGCCAGCAGCTCAATTTTAGCGGGGGGCACAGATACGCAGTATTTT; cdr3_aa: CASSSILAGGTDTQYF
v_call: TRBV4-2; clone_size: NA; j_call: TRBJ2-7; d_call: NA; cdr3_nt: TGTGCCAGCAGCCAAAGTAAGGTCTCGGGTCTTGGGTCCGAGCAGTACTTC; cdr3_aa: CASSQSKVSGLGSEQYF
v_call: TRBV5-4; clone_size: NA; j_call: TRBJ1-2; d_call: TRBD1; cdr3_nt: TGTGCCAGCAGCCCACAGGGGTCTAACTATGGCTACACCTTC; cdr3_aa: CASSPQGSNYGYTF
v_call: TRBV28; clone_size: few; j_call: TRBJ1-2; d_call: NA; cdr3_nt: TGTGCCAGCAGTTTAGGAGGGCGATTGGAATATGGCTACACCTTC; cdr3_aa: CASSLGGRLEYGYTF
v_call: TRBV29-1; clone_size: few; j_call: TRBJ2-2; d_call: NA; cdr3_nt: TGCAGCGCCGCCCCGGACACCGGGGAGCTGTTTTTT; cdr3_aa: CSAAPDTGELFF
v_call: TRBV14; clone_size: NA; j_call: TRBJ2-7; d_call: NA; cdr3_nt: TGTGCCAGCAGCCAAGTCTTGAGAGGGCCCTACGAGCAGTACTTC; cdr3_aa: CASSQVLRGPYEQYF
v_call: TRBV28; clone_size: NA; j_call: TRBJ1-1; d_call: NA; cdr3_nt: TGTGCCAGCACTGACTCCAGGAACACTGAAGCTTTCTTT; cdr3_aa: CASTDSRNTEAFF
v_call: TRBV5-1; clone_size: NA; j_call: TRBJ2-7; d_call: NA; cdr3_nt: TGCGCCAGCAGCTTGGTGTCCGGGTACGAGCAGTACTTC; cdr3_aa: CASSLVSGYEQYF
v_call: TRBV18; clone_size: NA; j_call: TRBJ1-1; d_call: NA; cdr3_nt: TGTGCCAGCTCGACGGGGAACACTGAAGCTTTCTTT; cdr3_aa: CASSTGNTEAFF
v_call: TRBV28; clone_size: NA; j_call: TRBJ2-7; d_call: TRBD1; cdr3_nt: TGTGCCAGCAGTTCCCCACAGGGGAATGTTGGCTACGAGCAGTACTTC; cdr3_aa: CASSSPQGNVGYEQYF
v_call: TRBV29-1; clone_size: NA; j_call: TRBJ2-1; d_call: NA; cdr3_nt: TGCAGCGTTGGGGAAGCGGGCCCTCCGCCGTACAATGAGCAGTTCTTC; cdr3_aa: CSVGEAGPPPYNEQFF
v_call: TRBV10-1; clone_size: NA; j_call: TRBJ2-3; d_call: NA; cdr3_nt: TGCGCCAGCAGTGAGTCCGGCACAGATACGCAGTATTTT; cdr3_aa: CASSESGTDTQYF
v_call: TRBV7-9; clone_size: few; j_call: TRBJ2-5; d_call: NA; cdr3_nt: TGTGCCAGCAGCTTTTGGACGGGGCAAGAGACCCAGTACTTC; cdr3_aa: CASSFWTGQETQYF
v_call: TRBV28; clone_size: NA; j_call: TRBJ1-2; d_call: TRBD1; cdr3_nt: TGTGCCAGCAGTCCACCCGGACAGGGGGGCGGCTACACCTTC; cdr3_aa: CASSPPGQGGGYTF
v_call: TRBV6-4; clone_size: NA; j_call: TRBJ2-2; d_call: NA; cdr3_nt: TGTGCCAGCAGCGTAGCGGAGGACACCGGGGAGCTGTTTTTT; cdr3_aa: CASSVAEDTGELFF
v_call: TRBV7-2; clone_size: NA; j_call: TRBJ1-1; d_call: TRBD1; cdr3_nt: TGTGCCAGCAGCCTGGACAGGGCCTTTGAAGCTTTCTTT; cdr3_aa: CASSLDRAFEAFF
v_call: TRBV11-1; clone_size: NA; j_call: TRBJ2-5; d_call: NA; cdr3_nt: TGTGCCAGCAGCCTAGACAGGAGTTTTGGAGAGACCCAGTACTTC; cdr3_aa: CASSLDRSFGETQYF
v_call: TRBV6-1; clone_size: NA; j_call: TRBJ2-7; d_call: NA; cdr3_nt: TGTGCCAGCCGGGACATCGCAACCTACGAGCAGTACTTC; cdr3_aa: CASRDIATYEQYF
v_call: TRBV21-1; clone_size: NA; j_call: TRBJ2-7; d_call: NA; cdr3_nt: TGTGCCAGCAGCAAAAGGGGGATGTTCTACGAGCAGTACTTC; cdr3_aa: CASSKRGMFYEQYF
v_call: TRBV10-1; clone_size: NA; j_call: TRBJ2-5; d_call: NA; cdr3_nt: TGCGCCAGCCCCGTCCCAGGGGGGAGTGAGACCCAGTACTTC; cdr3_aa: CASPVPGGSETQYF
v_call: TRBV4-2; clone_size: once; j_call: TRBJ2-2; d_call: TRBD2; cdr3_nt: TGTGCCAGCAGCCAAGCGGGGGGGGTATCCACCGGGGAGCTGTTTTTT; cdr3_aa: CASSQAGGVSTGELFF
v_call: TRBV13; clone_size: NA; j_call: TRBJ2-1; d_call: NA; cdr3_nt: TGTGCCAGCAGCTTAAGGGGCCCTAGCTCCTACAATGAGCAGTTCTTC; cdr3_aa: CASSLRGPSSYNEQFF
v_call: TRBV10-1; clone_size: NA; j_call: TRBJ1-5; d_call: TRBD1; cdr3_nt: TGCGCCAGCAGTGAGTCGACAGGGGGCGAAGGTGGTAGCAATCAGCCCCAGCATTTT; cdr3_aa: CASSESTGGEGGSNQPQHF
v_call: TRBV27; clone_size: NA; j_call: TRBJ1-2; d_call: NA; cdr3_nt: TGTGCCAGCAGTAAGCGCCTTGGGGGGGCTTATGGCTACACCTTC; cdr3_aa: CASSKRLGGAYGYTF
v_call: TRBV13; clone_size: NA; j_call: TRBJ2-3; d_call: NA; cdr3_nt: TGTGCCAGCAGCTTAGGGGCGGTACCGCTCTCAGATACGCAGTATTTT; cdr3_aa: CASSLGAVPLSDTQYF
v_call: TRBV7-2; clone_size: NA; j_call: TRBJ1-5; d_call: NA; cdr3_nt: TGTGCCAGCAGCCTAGAAACAGGTCTGCGTCAGCCCCAGCATTTT; cdr3_aa: CASSLETGLRQPQHF
v_call: TRBV4-2; clone_size: NA; j_call: TRBJ2-2; d_call: TRBD2; cdr3_nt: TGTGCCAGCAGCCAAGACCCCGCTAGCGGGACTAGTACCGGGGAGCTGTTTTTT; cdr3_aa: CASSQDPASGTSTGELFF
v_call: TRBV11-3; clone_size: NA; j_call: TRBJ1-2; d_call: NA; cdr3_nt: TGTGCCAGCAGCCCCGGGGGGACACTGCTTCATGGCTACACCTTC; cdr3_aa: CASSPGGTLLHGYTF
v_call: TRBV7-2; clone_size: NA; j_call: TRBJ2-3; d_call: NA; cdr3_nt: TGTGCCAGCAGCCCCAAGGAGGTTAGCACAGATACGCAGTATTTT; cdr3_aa: CASSPKEVSTDTQYF
v_call: TRBV27; clone_size: NA; j_call: TRBJ2-7; d_call: NA; cdr3_nt: TGTGCCAGCAGTAGGGGCAGGGGAGACTACGAGCAGTACTTC; cdr3_aa: CASSRGRGDYEQYF
v_call: TRBV4-3; clone_size: NA; j_call: TRBJ2-2; d_call: TRBD2; cdr3_nt: TGCGCCAGCAGCCAGCATGCCCCTGAGGCGGGAGAGGGCACCGGGGAGCTGTTTTTT; cdr3_aa: CASSQHAPEAGEGTGELFF